The source of this T cell receptor (beta chain) is a study of blood T cell repertoires in COVID-19. Germline V CDR1 and CDR2: GTSNPN, SVGIG (reference sequence). The CDR3 consists of 15 residues. J was trimmed by 4 bases and V by 4 bases; bases with no gene match: 10. TCRdb's table, derived via immunoSEQ multiplex PCR, lists solely in-frame clones and lacks some. The data hold 160,000 or so clones, with about 81% observed a single time. The gene calls are TRBV30 and TRBJ2-7, with 10 nucleotides matching TRBD1. Sequenced: peripheral blood. This clonotype was sampled from a human donor in a cohort sampled during active COVID-19. The CDR3 is CAWTGGTGDLYEQYF. In nucleotides, the CDR3 is TGTGCCTGGACTGGAGGGACAGGGGATTTGTACGAGCAGTACTTC.